This TCR beta chain was sequenced in a study of cytomegalovirus exposure and HLA in healthy donors. Points from the study as a whole: Presence/absence comparisons presumed near-even sequencing depth among donors. Fewer N-insertions (relative to the roughly 610-donor mean) were reportedly seen in an Asian-associated ancestry cluster in a later analysis.

Worth noting for this clone: Its antigen is not known.

Primers for the PCR totalled 60 Vbeta and 13 Jbeta. Here immunoSEQ multiplex PCR was the method, and the copy in TCRdb shows in-frame clones only, minus some. In the table there are more than 85,000 clones, about three quarters of which are singletons. The sequence came from a woman aged 55-69 years in good health and CMV-seropositive. The sequencing sample was made of PBMCs.

CDR3 amino acids: CATSMGQLNEQFF. CDR3 sequence (DNA): TGTGCCACCAGCATGGGACAGCTCAATGAGCAGTTCTTC. The J gene is TRBJ2-1, the V gene TRBV15; 7 bases fit TRBD1. This CDR3 is built from 13 residues. Germline V gives CDR1 LNHNV, CDR2 YYDKDF (reference sequence). Trimming cost V 4 bases and J 6 bases; bases outside gene matches: 3.